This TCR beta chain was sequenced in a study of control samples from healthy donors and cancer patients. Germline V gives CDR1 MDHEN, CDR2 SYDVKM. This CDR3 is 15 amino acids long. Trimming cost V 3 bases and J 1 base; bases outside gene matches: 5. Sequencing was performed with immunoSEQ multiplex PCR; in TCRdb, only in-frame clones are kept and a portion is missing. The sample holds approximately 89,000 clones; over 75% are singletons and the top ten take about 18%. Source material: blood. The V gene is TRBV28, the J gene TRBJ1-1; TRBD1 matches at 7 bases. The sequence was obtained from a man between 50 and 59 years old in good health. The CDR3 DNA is TGTGCCAGCAGTTTCCAGGGGGTTGGGAACACTGAAGCTTTCTTT. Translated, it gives CASSFQGVGNTEAFF.